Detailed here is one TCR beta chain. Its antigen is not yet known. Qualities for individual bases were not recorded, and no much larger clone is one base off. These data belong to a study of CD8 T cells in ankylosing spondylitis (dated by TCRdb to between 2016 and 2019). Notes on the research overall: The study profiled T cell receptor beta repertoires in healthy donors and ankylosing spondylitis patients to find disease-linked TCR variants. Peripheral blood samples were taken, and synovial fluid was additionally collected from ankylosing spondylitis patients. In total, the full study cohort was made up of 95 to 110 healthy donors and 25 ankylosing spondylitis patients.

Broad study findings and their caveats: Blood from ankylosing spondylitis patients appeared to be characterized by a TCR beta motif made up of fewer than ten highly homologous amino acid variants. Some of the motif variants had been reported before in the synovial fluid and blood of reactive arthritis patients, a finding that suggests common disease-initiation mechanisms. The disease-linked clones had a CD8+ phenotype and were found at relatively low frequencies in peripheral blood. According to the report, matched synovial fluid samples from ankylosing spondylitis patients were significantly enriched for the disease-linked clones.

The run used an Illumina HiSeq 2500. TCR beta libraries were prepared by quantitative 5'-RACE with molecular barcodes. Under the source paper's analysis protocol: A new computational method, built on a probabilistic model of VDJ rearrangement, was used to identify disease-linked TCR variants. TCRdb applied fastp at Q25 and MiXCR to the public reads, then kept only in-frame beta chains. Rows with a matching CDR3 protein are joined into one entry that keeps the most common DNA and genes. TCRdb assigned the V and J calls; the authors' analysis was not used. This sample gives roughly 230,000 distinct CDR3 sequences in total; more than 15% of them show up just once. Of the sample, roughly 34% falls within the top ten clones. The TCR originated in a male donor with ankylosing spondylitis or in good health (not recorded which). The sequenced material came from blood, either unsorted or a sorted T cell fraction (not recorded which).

The nucleotides are TGCGCCAGCAGCCAGGACCCAAGAGGGAGGCTCGACAATGAGCAGTTCTTC. Its translation is CASSQDPRGRLDNEQFF. The rearrangement joined TRBV4-3 to TRBJ2-1; the D gene is possibly TRBD2, with 6 bases matching. Its CDR3 holds 17 amino acids, cysteine through phenylalanine. Kept here is only the CDR3 DNA, which spans 51 bases and is read in frame from base 1. V was cut back by 3 bases and J by 5 bases, leaving a gap of 20 bases between them. According to the germline V gene, CDR1 reads LGHNA and CDR2 reads YSLEER.